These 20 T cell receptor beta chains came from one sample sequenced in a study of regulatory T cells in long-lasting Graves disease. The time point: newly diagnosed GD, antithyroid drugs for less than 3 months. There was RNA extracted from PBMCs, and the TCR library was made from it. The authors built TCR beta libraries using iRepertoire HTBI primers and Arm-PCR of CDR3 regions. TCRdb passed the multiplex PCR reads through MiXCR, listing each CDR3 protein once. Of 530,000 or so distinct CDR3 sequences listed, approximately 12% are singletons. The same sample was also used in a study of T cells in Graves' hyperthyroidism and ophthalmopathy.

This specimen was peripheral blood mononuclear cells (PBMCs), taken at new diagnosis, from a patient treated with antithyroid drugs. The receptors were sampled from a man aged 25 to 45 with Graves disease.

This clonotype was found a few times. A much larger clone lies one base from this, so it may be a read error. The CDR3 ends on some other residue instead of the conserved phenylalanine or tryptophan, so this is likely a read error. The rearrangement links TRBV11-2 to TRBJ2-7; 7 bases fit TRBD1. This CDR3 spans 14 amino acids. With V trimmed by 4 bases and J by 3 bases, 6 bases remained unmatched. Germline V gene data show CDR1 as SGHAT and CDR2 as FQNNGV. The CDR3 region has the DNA TGTGCCAGCAGCTCACAGGGGTTCTTCTACGAGCAGTACTCC. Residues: CASSSQGFFYEQYS.

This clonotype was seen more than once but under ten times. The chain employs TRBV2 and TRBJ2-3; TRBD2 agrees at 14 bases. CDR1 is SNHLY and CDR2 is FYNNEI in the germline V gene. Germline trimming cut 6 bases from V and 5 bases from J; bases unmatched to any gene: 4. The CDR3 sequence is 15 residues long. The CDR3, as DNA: TGTGCCAGCAGGGGGGGACTAGCGGGAGTAGATACGCAGTATTTT. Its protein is CASRGGLAGVDTQYF.

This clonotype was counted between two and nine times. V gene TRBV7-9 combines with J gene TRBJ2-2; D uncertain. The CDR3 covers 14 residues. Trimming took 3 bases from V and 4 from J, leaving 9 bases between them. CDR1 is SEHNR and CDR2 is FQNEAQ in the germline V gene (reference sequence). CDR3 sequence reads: CASSFLRATGELFF. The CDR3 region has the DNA TGTGCCAGCAGCTTCTTAAGGGCCACCGGGGAGCTGTTTTTT.

The CDR3 spells CSASLGQGNGYTF. The DNA of the CDR3 is TGCAGTGCTAGTCTCGGACAGGGTAACGGCTACACCTTC. The chain employs TRBV20-1 and TRBJ1-2; TRBD1 agrees at 8 bases. CDR3 size: 13 residues. The J segment lost 8 bases and the V segment lost 3 bases, leaving 8 bases of the junction unmatched. From germline, CDR1 is DFQATT and CDR2 SNEGSKA (reference sequence).

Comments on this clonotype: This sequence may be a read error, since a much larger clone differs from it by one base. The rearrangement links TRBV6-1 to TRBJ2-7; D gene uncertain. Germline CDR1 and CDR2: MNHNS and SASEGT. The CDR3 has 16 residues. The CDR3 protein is CTSSPFVNSGSYEQYF. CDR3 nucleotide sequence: TGTACCAGCAGTCCCTTCGTCAATTCTGGTTCCTACGAGCAGTACTTC.

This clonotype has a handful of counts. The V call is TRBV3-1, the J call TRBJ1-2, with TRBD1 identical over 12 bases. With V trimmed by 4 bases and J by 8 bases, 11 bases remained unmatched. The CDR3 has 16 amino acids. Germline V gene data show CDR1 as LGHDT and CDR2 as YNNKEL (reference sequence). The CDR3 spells CASSPGTGGRSRGYTF. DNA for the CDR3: TGTGCCAGCAGCCCGGGGACAGGGGGCAGGTCACGGGGCTACACCTTC.

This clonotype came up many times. CDR3 coding DNA: TGCGCCAGCAGTGAGGGGAGCTCCTACAATGAGCAGTTCTTC. Translation gives CASSEGSSYNEQFF. This rearrangement joins TRBV10-2 to TRBJ2-1, with TRBD2 as a possible D gene (5 bases). Trimming removed 2 bases from V and 0 bases from J, with 5 bases in between. This CDR3 has 14 residues. Germline CDR1 is WSHSY and CDR2 is SAAADI.

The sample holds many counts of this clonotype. DNA of the CDR3: TGTGCCAGCACCGAAAGGGGAGGGCCTGGAGATACGCAGTATTTT. Amino acid sequence: CASTERGGPGDTQYF. This chain joins TRBV6-1 and TRBJ2-3; 7 bases map to TRBD2. V lost 7 bases, J lost 5 bases, and 12 bases stayed unmatched. The CDR3 extends over 15 amino acids. Looked up from germline, CDR1 is MNHNS and CDR2 is SASEGT.

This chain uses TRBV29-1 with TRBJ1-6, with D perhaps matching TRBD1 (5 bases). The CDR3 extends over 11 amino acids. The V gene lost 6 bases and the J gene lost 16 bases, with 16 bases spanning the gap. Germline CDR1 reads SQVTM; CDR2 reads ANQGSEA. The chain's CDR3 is CSVAGDGGLHF. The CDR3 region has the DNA TGCAGCGTCGCCGGGGACGGGGGACTCCACTTT.

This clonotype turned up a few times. DNA for the CDR3: TGTGCCAGCAGCCTGACGACTAGCACGGAGCAGTACTTC. Encoded protein: CASSLTTSTEQYF. V is TRBV5-5 and J is TRBJ2-7; TRBD2 matches at 7 bases. Trimming cost V 4 bases and J 7 bases; bases outside gene matches: 8. Germline V gene data show CDR1 as SGHKS and CDR2 as YYEKEE (reference sequence). This CDR3 has 13 amino acids.

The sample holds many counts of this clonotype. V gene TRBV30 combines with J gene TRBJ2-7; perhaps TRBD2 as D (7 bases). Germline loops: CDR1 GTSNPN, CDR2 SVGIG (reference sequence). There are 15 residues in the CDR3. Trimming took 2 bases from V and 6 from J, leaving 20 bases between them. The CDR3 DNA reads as TGTGCCTGGAGTCGGGCGGGGGCTAAGAGGTCCGAGCAGTACTTC. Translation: CAWSRAGAKRSEQYF.

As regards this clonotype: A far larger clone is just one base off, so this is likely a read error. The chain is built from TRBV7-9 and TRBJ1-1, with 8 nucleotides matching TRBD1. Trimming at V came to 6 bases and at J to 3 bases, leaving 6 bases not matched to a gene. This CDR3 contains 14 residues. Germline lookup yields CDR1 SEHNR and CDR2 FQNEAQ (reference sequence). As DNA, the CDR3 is TGTGCCAGCAGTGGGGACAGGAGAGACACTGAAGCTTTCTTT. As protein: CASSGDRRDTEAFF.

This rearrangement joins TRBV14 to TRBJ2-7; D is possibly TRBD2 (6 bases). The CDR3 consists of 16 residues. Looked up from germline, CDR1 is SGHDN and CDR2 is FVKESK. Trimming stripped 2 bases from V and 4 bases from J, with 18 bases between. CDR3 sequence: CASSQQWARGVYEQYF. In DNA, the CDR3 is TGTGCCAGCAGCCAACAGTGGGCCCGCGGGGTTTACGAGCAGTACTTC.

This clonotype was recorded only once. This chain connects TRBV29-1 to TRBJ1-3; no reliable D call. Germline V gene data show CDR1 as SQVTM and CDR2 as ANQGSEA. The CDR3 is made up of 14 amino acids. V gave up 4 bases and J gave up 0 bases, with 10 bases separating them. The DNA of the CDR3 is TGCAGCGTTGTGTGGGCGAGCTCTGGAAACACCATATATTTT. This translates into CSVVWASSGNTIYF.

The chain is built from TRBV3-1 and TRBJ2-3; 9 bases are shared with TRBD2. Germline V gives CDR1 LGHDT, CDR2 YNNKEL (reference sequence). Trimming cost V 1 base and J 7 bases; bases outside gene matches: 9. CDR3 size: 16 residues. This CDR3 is CASSQGLAGGRYTQYF. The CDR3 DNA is TGTGCCAGCAGCCAAGGTTTGGCGGGAGGGCGCTATACGCAGTATTTT.

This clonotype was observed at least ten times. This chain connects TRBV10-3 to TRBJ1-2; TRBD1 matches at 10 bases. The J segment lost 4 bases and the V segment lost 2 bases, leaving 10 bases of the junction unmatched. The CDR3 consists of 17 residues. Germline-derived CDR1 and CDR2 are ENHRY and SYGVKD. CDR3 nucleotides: TGTGCCATCAGTGAGCCGGGACAGGGGTCCAACTCCTATGGCTACACCTTC. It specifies CAISEPGQGSNSYGYTF.

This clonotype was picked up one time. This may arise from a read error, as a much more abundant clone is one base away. In nucleotides, the CDR3 is TGTGCCACCAGTGATTATGGGACAGGGAACGAGCGGTTCTTC. Its protein product is CATSDYGTGNERFF. This rearrangement joins TRBV2 to TRBJ2-1, with 9 bases identical to TRBD1. This CDR3 has 14 amino acids. Germline CDR1 is SNHLY and CDR2 is FYNNEI.

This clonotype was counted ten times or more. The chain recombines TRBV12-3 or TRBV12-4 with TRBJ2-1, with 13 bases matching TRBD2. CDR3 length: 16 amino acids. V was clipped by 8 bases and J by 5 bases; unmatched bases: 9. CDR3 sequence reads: CASGTSGKLGHNEQFF. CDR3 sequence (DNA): TGTGCCAGCGGGACTAGCGGGAAATTGGGGCACAATGAGCAGTTCTTC.

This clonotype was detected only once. The CDR3 DNA reads as TGTGCCAGCTCACCCCCAGGGGCCCAAGTCGACGAGCAGTACTTC. The encoded protein is CASSPPGAQVDEQYF. The V call is TRBV2, the J call TRBJ2-7; weak D call: TRBD1 (6 bases). Deletions cut 8 bases from V and 5 bases from J, with 22 bases between. The germline V gene has CDR1 SNHLY and CDR2 FYNNEI. CDR3 size: 15 residues.

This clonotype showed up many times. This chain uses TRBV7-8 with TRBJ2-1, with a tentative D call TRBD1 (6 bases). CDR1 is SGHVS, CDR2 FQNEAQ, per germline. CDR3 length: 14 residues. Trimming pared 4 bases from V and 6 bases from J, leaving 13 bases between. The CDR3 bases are TGTGCCAGCAGCTCAATGATAGGGGGCAATGAGCAGTTCTTC. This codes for CASSSMIGGNEQFF.